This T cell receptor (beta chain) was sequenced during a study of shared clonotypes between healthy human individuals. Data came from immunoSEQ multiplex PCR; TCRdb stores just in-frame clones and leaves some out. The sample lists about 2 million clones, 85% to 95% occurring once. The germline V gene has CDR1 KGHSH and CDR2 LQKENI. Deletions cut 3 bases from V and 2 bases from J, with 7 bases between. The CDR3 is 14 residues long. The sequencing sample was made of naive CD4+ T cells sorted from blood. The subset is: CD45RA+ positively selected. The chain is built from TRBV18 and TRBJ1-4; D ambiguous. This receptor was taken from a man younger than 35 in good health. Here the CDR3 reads CASSPPVTNEKLFF. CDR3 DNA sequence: TGTGCCAGCTCACCTCCGGTCACTAATGAAAAACTGTTTTTT.